This TCR beta chain originates from a study of T cells after yellow fever vaccination. The study, taken as a whole, reports: Clones from primary vaccination mostly reappeared after the booster (96% CD4, over 85% CD8). Abundant bulk-population clonotypes could contaminate the FACS-sorted repertoires.

The germline V gene has CDR1 SQVTM and CDR2 ANQGSEA. This CDR3 is 13 amino acids long. Trimming cost V 1 base and J 5 bases, with 9 bases left between them. Concerning this clonotype itself: The antigen remains unidentified.

TCRdb independently ran MiXCR on the 5' RACE reads; one entry per CDR3 protein. This sample has about 350,000 distinct CDR3 sequences, with roughly 8% found just once. This clonotype was sampled from a man younger than 30 who received the YFV17D yellow fever vaccine. The sequencing used PBMCs, collected approximately 40 days after the first yellow fever vaccination. The rearrangement uses TRBV29-1 and TRBJ2-4; D remains ambiguous. CDR3 residues: CSVEVPSENIQYF. The CDR3 coding sequence is TGCAGCGTTGAAGTACCTTCGGAAAACATTCAGTACTTC.